The 3 T cell receptor beta chains presented below share a single source sample, sequenced in a study of T cells in Graves' hyperthyroidism and ophthalmopathy. RNA transcripts gave rise to amplified TCR beta CDR3 regions. TCR CDR3 regions were first amplified by RT-PCR with HTBI primers. TCRdb re-analysed the multiplex PCR reads in MiXCR, keeping a single row per CDR3 protein. Of approximately 360,000 distinct CDR3 sequences listed, 20% to 25% were seen once; the top ten hold around four fifths. The sequenced sample consisted of blood. Source of these receptors: a man over 45 with Graves' hyperthyroidism.

In this sample, this clonotype turned up many times. The chain links TRBV20-1 to TRBJ2-4; D might be TRBD1 or TRBD2, each matching 5 bases. V lost 0 bases and J 8 bases, leaving 14 bases between the germline ends. The CDR3 has 14 residues. CDR1 is DFQATT and CDR2 is SNEGSKA in the germline V gene (reference sequence). The chain's CDR3 is CSARDQGRWDIQYF. The CDR3, as DNA: TGCAGTGCTAGAGATCAGGGACGGTGGGACATTCAGTACTTC.

This chain uses TRBV20-1 with TRBJ2-3, with 10 positions matching TRBD2. Germline trimming cut 0 bases from V and 0 bases from J; bases unmatched to any gene: 6. The CDR3 runs 17 residues. Germline V gene sequence: CDR1 DFQATT, CDR2 SNEGSKA (reference sequence). The CDR3 nucleotides are TGCAGTGCTAGAGATATTTTGGGACTAGCGAGCACAGATACGCAGTATTTT. Translation: CSARDILGLASTDTQYF.

This clonotype was observed a few times. The chain has TRBV3-1 and TRBJ1-1; D is ambiguous. V gave up 4 bases and J gave up 0 bases, with 15 bases separating them. Looked up from germline, CDR1 is LGHDT and CDR2 is YNNKEL (reference sequence). The CDR3 has 16 residues. Written as DNA, the CDR3 is TGTGCCAGCAGCCCCCGTCGTAGGTTGATGAACACTGAAGCTTTCTTT. Translated: CASSPRRRLMNTEAFF.